These 15 T cell receptor beta chains came from one sample sequenced in a study of cytomegalovirus exposure and HLA in healthy donors. Amplification used 60 Vbeta primers and 13 Jbeta primers. Generated by immunoSEQ multiplex PCR, the TCRdb table keeps only in-frame clones and is missing some. In the table there are some 140,000 clones, 60% to 85% of which are singletons. Material for sequencing was PBMCs. The receptors stem from a man in his late teens or twenties in good health and CMV-seronegative.

The gene calls are TRBV4-3 and TRBJ1-6; D not certain. The CDR3 is 15 residues long. The germline V and J ends were trimmed by 1 base and 12 bases, with 16 bases remaining between them. CDR1 LGHNA and CDR2 YSLEER come from the germline V gene. Here the CDR3 DNA reads TGCGCCAGCAGCCAAGCGAAACAACCTCGGGAACCCCTCCACTTT. It specifies CASSQAKQPREPLHF.

This chain links TRBV7-9 with TRBJ2-4, with a tentative D call TRBD1 (5 bases). The CDR3 covers 19 residues. From germline, CDR1 is SEHNR and CDR2 FQNEAQ (reference sequence). The V and J ends lost 1 base and 0 bases respectively, with 19 bases between them. This CDR3 reads CASSLGRAPQALAKNIQYF. DNA of the CDR3: TGTGCCAGCAGCTTAGGAAGGGCTCCACAGGCACTAGCCAAAAACATTCAGTACTTC.

This sequence joins TRBV19 and TRBJ1-5; D perhaps matches TRBD1 (5 bases). Per germline, CDR1 LNHDA and CDR2 SQIVND (reference sequence). The CDR3 is made up of 13 amino acids. V shed 5 bases and J shed 7 bases, with 12 bases lying between them. The CDR3 DNA reads as TGTGCCAGTAGTCTGACAGTATTACAGCCCCAGCATTTT. Protein: CASSLTVLQPQHF.

In DNA, the CDR3 is TGTGCCAGCAGCGTAGAGGGGACAGGGAATGAGCAGTTCTTC. It translates to CASSVEGTGNEQFF. The chain recombines TRBV9 with TRBJ2-1; 9 nucleotides match TRBD1. V was clipped by 0 bases and J by 7 bases; unmatched bases: 2. Germline V lookup: CDR1 SGDLS, CDR2 YYNGEE. The CDR3 totals 14 residues. The full variable domain, rest sourced from reference TRBV9 and TRBJ2-1, is DSGVTQTPKHLITATGQRVTLRCSPRSGDLSVYWYQQSLDQGLQFLIQYYNGEERAKGNILERFSAQQFPDLHSELNLSSLELGDSALYFCASSVEGTGNEQFFGPGTRLTVL.

This rearrangement joins TRBV29-1 to TRBJ2-1; no definite D call. The CDR3 length is 14 residues. The V and J ends lost 4 bases and 4 bases respectively, with 14 bases between them. Germline V gene lookup returns CDR1 SQVTM and CDR2 ANQGSEA. CDR3 DNA sequence: TGCAGCGTTGCCGACTTTTCACCGTACAATGAGCAGTTCTTC. This translates into CSVADFSPYNEQFF.

The chain has TRBV14 and TRBJ2-7; the D is unclear. The V and J ends lost 3 bases and 4 bases respectively, with 4 bases between them. The length of the CDR3 is 11 residues. Germline-derived CDR1 and CDR2 are SGHDN and FVKESK. The CDR3 spells CASSQSYEQYF. The CDR3 bases are TGTGCCAGCAGCCAGAGTTACGAGCAGTACTTC.

The rearrangement joins TRBV6-1 to TRBJ2-5, with 7 nucleotides matching TRBD2. Germline assignment: CDR1 MNHNS and CDR2 SASEGT. This CDR3 is 16 amino acids long. The V segment lost 3 bases and the J segment 5 bases; nucleotides outside the gene matches: 12. The CDR3 DNA reads TGTGCCAGCAGTGATCCTAGGGACTACCTCCGGGAGACCCAGTACTTC. It codes for CASSDPRDYLRETQYF.

CDR3 sequence reads: CASSFRAGPRETQYF. The CDR3, as DNA: TGTGCCAGCAGTTTTAGGGCAGGGCCCCGAGAGACCCAGTACTTC. The J gene is TRBJ2-5, the V gene TRBV27; tentative D call: TRBD1 (5 bases). V gave up 3 bases and J gave up 4 bases, with 15 bases separating them. Germline V gene sequence: CDR1 MNHEY, CDR2 SMNVEV (reference sequence). CDR3 length: 15 amino acids.

V usage is TRBV19 and J usage is TRBJ1-2, with 10 bases that match TRBD1. The CDR3 is 14 amino acids. After removal of 4 bases from V and 4 bases from J, the junction contained 3 bases not matched to a gene. The germline V gene has CDR1 LNHDA and CDR2 SQIVND (reference sequence). The CDR3: CASSNRDRGYGYTF. In DNA form, the CDR3 reads TGTGCCAGTAGTAACCGGGACAGGGGCTATGGCTACACCTTC.

This chain connects TRBV27 to TRBJ1-4, with TRBD1 matching 9 bases. V shed 7 bases, J shed 4 bases, and the junction held 13 bases outside the gene matches. Germline V CDR1 and CDR2: MNHEY, SMNVEV (reference sequence). The CDR3 has 17 residues. The CDR3 protein is CASTTSSRDRDNEKLFF. The CDR3 DNA is TGTGCCAGCACCACCTCGAGTAGGGACAGGGATAATGAAAAACTGTTTTTT.

The rearrangement uses TRBV6-4 and TRBJ1-5; the match to TRBD1 covers 7 bases. V gave up 7 bases and J gave up 4 bases; unmatched junction bases: 7. This CDR3 has 14 residues. Germline CDR1 and CDR2: MRHNA and SNTAGT. Written as DNA, the CDR3 is TGTGCCAGCATCCACCGGGACAGAAATCAGCCCCAGCATTTT. Its protein is CASIHRDRNQPQHF.

The chain joins TRBV7-9 to TRBJ1-2; 8 bases are shared with TRBD1. This CDR3 is built from 16 residues. V was clipped by 4 bases and J by 5 bases; unmatched bases: 12. The germline V gene encodes CDR1 SEHNR and CDR2 FQNEAQ (reference sequence). The CDR3 sequence: CASSSTRTGRGYGYTF. The CDR3 nucleotides are TGTGCCAGCAGCTCGACACGGACAGGGAGAGGGTATGGCTACACCTTC. The full variable domain, with the rest looked up from reference TRBV7-9 and TRBJ1-2, is DTGVSQNPRHKITKRGQNVTFRCDPISEHNRLYWYRQTLGQGPEFLTYFQNEAQLEKSRLLSDRFSAERPKGSFSTLEIQRTEQGDSAMYLCASSSTRTGRGYGYTFGSGTRLTVV.

The V call is TRBV27, the J call TRBJ2-6, with unresolved D. The CDR3 spans 15 residues. The V end was cut by 3 bases, the J end by 2 bases, with 8 bases between. In germline, CDR1 is MNHEY, CDR2 SMNVEV (reference sequence). In DNA form, the CDR3 reads TGTGCCAGCAGTTTGGTGGGCGCTGGGGCCAACGTCCTGACTTTC. It encodes CASSLVGAGANVLTF.

The V and J genes are TRBV7-9 and TRBJ1-2; TRBD1 aligns across 11 bases. Looked up from germline, CDR1 is SEHNR and CDR2 is FQNEAQ (reference sequence). Trimming removed 3 bases from V and 4 bases from J; junction bases left unmatched: 7. The CDR3 runs to 16 residues. The CDR3 region is CASSFRDRGMTYGYTF. CDR3 in DNA: TGTGCCAGCAGCTTCCGGGACAGGGGGATGACCTATGGCTACACCTTC.

The chain uses TRBV20-1 and TRBJ2-5; 8 nucleotides agree with TRBD1. Germline lookup yields CDR1 DFQATT and CDR2 SNEGSKA (reference sequence). V shed 6 bases and J 5 bases; nucleotides not matched to a gene: 2. The CDR3 runs 11 residues. CDR3 nucleotide sequence: TGCAGTGCCAGGGGGCTGGAGACCCAGTACTTC. This sequence encodes CSARGLETQYF.